Here is one T cell receptor beta chain with its context. Its antigen is unknown. This sample is part of a study of cytomegalovirus exposure and HLA in healthy donors. Sequenced by immunoSEQ multiplex PCR; TCRdb stores in-frame clones only, minus some. The sample yields 150,000 to 200,000 clones, roughly 88% seen once. V lost 4 bases and J 5 bases, leaving 9 bases between the germline ends. CDR3 size: 13 residues. The germline V gene has CDR1 SGHTA and CDR2 FQGTGA. Study-level results: CMV antigen specificity was confirmed in vitro for three CMV-associated chains.

Sequenced sample: PBMCs. The gene calls are TRBV7-3 and TRBJ2-1; D not certain. This sequence originates from a woman under 40 in good health and CMV-seropositive. This chain's CDR3 is CASSSPPDNEQFF. The DNA of the CDR3 is TGTGCCAGCAGCTCCCCCCCGGACAATGAGCAGTTCTTC.